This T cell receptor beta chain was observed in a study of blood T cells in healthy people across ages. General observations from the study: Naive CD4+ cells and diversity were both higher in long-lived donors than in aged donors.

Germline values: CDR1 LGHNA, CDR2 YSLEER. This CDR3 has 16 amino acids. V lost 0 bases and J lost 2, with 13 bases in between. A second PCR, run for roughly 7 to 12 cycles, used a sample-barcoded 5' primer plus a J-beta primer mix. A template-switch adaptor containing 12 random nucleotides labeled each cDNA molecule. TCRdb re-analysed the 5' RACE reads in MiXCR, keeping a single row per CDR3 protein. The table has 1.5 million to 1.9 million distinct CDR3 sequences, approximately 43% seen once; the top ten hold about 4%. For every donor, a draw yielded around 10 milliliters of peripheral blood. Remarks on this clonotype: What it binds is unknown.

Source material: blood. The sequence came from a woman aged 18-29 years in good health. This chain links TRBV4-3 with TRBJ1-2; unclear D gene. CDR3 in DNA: TGCGCCAGCAGCCAAGATCCAGGCCTCTCAAACTATGGCTACACCTTC. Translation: CASSQDPGLSNYGYTF.